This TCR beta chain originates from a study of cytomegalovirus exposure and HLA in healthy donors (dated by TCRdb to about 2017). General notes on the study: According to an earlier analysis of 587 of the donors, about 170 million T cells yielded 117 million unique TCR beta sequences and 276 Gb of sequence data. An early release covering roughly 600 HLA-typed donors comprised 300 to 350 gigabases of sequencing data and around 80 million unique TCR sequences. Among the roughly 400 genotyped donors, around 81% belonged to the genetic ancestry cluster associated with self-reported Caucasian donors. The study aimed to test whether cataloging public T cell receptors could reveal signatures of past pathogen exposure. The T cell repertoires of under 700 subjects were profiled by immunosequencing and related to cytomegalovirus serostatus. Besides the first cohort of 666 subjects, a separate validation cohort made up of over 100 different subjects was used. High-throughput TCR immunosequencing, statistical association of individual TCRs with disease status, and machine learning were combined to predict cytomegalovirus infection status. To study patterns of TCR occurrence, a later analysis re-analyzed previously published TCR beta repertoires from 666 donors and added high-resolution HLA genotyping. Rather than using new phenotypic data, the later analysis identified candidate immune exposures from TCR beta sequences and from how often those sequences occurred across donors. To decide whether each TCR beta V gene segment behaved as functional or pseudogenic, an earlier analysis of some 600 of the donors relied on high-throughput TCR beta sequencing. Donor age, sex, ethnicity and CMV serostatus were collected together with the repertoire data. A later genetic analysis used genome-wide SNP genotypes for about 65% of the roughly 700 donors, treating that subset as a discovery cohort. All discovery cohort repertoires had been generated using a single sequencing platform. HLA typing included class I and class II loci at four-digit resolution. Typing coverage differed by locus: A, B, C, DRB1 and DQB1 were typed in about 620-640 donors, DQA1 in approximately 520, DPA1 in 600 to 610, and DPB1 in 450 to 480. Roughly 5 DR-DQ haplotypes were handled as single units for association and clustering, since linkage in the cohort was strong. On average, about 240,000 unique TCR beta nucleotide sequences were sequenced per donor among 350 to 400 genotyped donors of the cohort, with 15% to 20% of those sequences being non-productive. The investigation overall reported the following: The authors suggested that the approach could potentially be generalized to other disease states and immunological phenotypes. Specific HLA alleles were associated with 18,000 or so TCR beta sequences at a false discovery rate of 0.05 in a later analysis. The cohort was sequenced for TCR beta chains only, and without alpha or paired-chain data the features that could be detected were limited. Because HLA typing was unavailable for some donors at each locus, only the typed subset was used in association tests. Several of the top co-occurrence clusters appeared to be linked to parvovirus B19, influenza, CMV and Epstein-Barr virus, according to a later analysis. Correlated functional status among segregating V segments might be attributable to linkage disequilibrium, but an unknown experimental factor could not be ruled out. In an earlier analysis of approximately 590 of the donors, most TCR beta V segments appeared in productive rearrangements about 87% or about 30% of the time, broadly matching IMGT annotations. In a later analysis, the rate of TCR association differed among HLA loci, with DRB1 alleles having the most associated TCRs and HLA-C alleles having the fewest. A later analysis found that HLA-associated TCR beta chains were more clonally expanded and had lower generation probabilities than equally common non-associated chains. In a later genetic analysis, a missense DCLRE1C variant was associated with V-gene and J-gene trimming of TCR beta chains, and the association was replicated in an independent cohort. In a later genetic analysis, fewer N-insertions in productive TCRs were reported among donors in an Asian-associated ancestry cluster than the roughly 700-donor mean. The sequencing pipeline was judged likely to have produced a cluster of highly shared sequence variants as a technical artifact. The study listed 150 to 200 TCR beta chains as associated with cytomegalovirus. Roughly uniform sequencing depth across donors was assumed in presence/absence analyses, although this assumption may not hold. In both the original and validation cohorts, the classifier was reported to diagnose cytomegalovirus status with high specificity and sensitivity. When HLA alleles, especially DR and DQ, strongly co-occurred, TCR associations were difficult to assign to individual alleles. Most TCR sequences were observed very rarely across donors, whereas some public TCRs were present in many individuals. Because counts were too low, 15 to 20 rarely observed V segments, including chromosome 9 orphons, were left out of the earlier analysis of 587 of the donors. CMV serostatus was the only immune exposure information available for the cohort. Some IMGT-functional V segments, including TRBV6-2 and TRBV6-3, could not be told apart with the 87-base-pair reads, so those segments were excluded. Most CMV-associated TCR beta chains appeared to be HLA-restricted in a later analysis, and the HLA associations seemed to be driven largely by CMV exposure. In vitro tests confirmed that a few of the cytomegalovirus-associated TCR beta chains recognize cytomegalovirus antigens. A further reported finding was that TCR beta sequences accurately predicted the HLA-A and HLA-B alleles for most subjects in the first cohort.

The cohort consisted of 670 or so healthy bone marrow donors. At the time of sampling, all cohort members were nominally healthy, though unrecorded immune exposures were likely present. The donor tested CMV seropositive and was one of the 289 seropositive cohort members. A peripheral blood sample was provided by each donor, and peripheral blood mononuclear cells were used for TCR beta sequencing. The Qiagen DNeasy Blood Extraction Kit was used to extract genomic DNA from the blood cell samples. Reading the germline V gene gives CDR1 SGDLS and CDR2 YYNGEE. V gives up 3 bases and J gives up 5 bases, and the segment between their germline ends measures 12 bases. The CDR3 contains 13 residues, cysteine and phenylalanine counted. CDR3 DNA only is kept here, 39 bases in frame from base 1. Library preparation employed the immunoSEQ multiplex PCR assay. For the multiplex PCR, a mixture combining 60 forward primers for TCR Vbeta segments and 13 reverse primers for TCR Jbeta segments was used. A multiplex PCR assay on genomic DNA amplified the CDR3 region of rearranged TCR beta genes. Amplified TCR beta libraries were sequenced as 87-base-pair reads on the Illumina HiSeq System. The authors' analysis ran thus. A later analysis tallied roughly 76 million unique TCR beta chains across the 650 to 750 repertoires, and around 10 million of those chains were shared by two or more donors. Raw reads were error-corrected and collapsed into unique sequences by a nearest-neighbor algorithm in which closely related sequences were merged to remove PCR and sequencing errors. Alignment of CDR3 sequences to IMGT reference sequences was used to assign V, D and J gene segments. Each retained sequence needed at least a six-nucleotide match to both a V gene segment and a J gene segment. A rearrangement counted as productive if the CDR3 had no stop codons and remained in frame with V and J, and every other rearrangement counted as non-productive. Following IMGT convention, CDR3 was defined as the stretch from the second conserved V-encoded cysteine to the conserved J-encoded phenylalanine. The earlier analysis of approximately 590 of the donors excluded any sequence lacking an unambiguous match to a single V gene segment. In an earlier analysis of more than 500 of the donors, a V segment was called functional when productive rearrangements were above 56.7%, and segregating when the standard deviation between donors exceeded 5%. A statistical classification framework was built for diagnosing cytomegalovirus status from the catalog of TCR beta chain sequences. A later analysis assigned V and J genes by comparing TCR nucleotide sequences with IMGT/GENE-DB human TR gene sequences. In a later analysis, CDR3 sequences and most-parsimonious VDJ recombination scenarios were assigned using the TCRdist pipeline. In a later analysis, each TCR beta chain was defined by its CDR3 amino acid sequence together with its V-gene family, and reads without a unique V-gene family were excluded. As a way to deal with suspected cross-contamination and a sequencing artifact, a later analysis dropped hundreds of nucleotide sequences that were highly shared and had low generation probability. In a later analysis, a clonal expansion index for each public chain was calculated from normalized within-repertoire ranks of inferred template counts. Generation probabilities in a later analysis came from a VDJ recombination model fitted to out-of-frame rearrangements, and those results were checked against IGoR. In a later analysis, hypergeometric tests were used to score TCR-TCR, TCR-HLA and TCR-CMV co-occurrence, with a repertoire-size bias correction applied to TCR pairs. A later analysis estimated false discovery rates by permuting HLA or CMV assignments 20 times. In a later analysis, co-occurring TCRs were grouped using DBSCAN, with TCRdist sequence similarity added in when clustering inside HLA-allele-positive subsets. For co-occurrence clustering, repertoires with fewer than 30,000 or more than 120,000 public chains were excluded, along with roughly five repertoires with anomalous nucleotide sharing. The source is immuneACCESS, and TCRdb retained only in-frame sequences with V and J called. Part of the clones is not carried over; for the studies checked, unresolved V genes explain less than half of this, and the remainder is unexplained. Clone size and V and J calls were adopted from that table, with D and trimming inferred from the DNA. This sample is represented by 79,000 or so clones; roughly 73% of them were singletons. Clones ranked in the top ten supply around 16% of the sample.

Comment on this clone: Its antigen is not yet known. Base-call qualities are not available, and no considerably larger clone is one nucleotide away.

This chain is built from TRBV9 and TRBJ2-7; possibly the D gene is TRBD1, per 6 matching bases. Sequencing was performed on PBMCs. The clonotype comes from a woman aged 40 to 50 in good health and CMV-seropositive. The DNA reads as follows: TGTGCCAGCAGCGACCGGACAGAGGACGAGCAGTACTTC. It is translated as CASSDRTEDEQYF.